This T cell receptor (beta chain) was sequenced in a study of cytomegalovirus exposure and HLA in healthy donors. The study's findings and limits: The investigators catalogued 150 to 200 TCR beta chains as cytomegalovirus-associated.

The table lists this clone with a count of one. No antigen is known for it. The germline V gene has CDR1 MNHEY and CDR2 SMNVEV (reference sequence). With 3 bases removed from V and 3 bases from J, the gap between germline ends came to 8 bases. The length of the CDR3 is 13 residues. A multiplex PCR was run with 60 Vbeta primers and 13 Jbeta primers. Some clones are missing from TCRdb's copy, which holds only in-frame ones; the method was immunoSEQ multiplex PCR. The sample has under 150,000 clones; roughly three quarters are singletons. The sample comprised PBMCs. The chain carries TRBV27 and TRBJ1-1; no clear D gene. This TCR came from a woman aged 50 to 65 in good health and CMV-seronegative. CDR3 in DNA: TGTGCCAGCAGTTTCCAATCAGACACTGAAGCTTTCTTT. Amino acid sequence: CASSFQSDTEAFF.